This record covers a single TCR beta chain. Germline V lookup: CDR1 SEHNR, CDR2 FQNEAQ (reference sequence). This CDR3 has 17 amino acids. Between the trimmed V and J ends, which lost 3 bases and 6 bases, there was a span of 20 bases. Sequencing was performed with immunoSEQ multiplex PCR; in TCRdb, only in-frame clones are kept and a portion is missing. The repertoire consists of 35,000 to 45,000 clones, with 70% to 90% occurring once and the leading ten covering 0.75% to 1%. This record comes from a study of T cell changes during pregnancy in multiple sclerosis. The input for sequencing was CD4+ T cells from peripheral blood mononuclear cells, taken after pregnancy. This receptor was identified in a female donor with multiple sclerosis, enrolled in a pregnancy study. V and J are TRBV7-9 and TRBJ2-2, with D perhaps TRBD2 (6 bases). As DNA, the CDR3 is TGTGCCAGCAGCTTCCATTGGCCGGGGGAAGGTCCCGGGGAGCTGTTTTTT. This gives the protein CASSFHWPGEGPGELFF.